Detailed here is one T cell receptor beta chain. Its specificity is unknown. Time point given: persistent/refractory GD, antithyroid drugs over 5 years with positive TRAb. From RNA extracted from PBMCs, the TCR library was made. The sample comes from a study of regulatory T cells in long-lasting Graves disease. With iRepertoire HTBI primers and Arm-PCR of CDR3 regions, TCR beta libraries were built. Via MiXCR, TCRdb re-called the multiplex PCR reads, giving one row per CDR3 protein. The sample contains roughly 450,000 distinct CDR3 sequences, approximately 23% of which appear only once. Study results and caveats: Persistent Graves' patients possessed reduced TCR diversity relative to recently diagnosed ones.

The sequencing here drew on peripheral blood mononuclear cells (PBMCs), taken when the disease was refractory, from a patient treated with antithyroid drugs. This TCR came from a female donor with Graves disease.

This CDR3 is CASSFWQGGDTQYF. CDR3 DNA: TGTGCCAGCAGCTTTTGGCAAGGTGGAGATACGCAGTATTTT. The rearrangement joins TRBV7-6 to TRBJ2-3; D unresolved. This CDR3 spans 14 amino acids. Trimming took 3 bases from V and 5 from J, leaving 12 bases between them. The germline V gene encodes CDR1 SGHVS and CDR2 FNYEAQ.